This is a list of T cell receptor beta chains from one sample in a study of shared T cell receptors in the human thymus. Profiling relied on immunoSEQ multiplex PCR, and the TCRdb table lists in-frame clones only, not all of them. The sample shows around 730,000 clones, 80% to 90% of them seen only once. This same sample was also taken into another study, of human thymus T cells.

Sequenced input: thymocytes. The receptor set was obtained from a girl under three years old with a congenital heart defect. The CDR3 runs from the conserved cysteine through the conserved F or W. Fields, in order: J gene, D gene, clone size, V gene, CDR3 DNA, CDR3 protein. D genes are given only for firm matches. Clone size, where shown, is once, few, many, or a class for clones that have expanded.

j_gene: TRBJ1-2
d_gene: TRBD1
abundance: NA
v_gene: TRBV27
CDR3nt: TGTGCCAGCAGAGCCCCACCGGGACAGGGGTTTGGCTACACCTTC
CDR3aa: CASRAPPGQGFGYTF

j_gene: TRBJ2-3
d_gene: TRBD1
abundance: NA
v_gene: TRBV7-9
CDR3nt: TGTGCCAGCAGGGAGGACAGGGGGCTCCACACAGATACGCAGTATTTT
CDR3aa: CASREDRGLHTDTQYF

j_gene: TRBJ2-1
d_gene: NA
abundance: NA
v_gene: TRBV5-1
CDR3nt: TGCGCCAGCAGCCCTAGACTACTACTAGAGGTGGGTGAGCAGTTCTTC
CDR3aa: CASSPRLLLEVGEQFF

j_gene: TRBJ2-7
d_gene: TRBD2
abundance: NA
v_gene: TRBV9
CDR3nt: TGTGCCAGCAGCGTAGGATTCCGGGGGGGAGACTACGAGCAGTACTTC
CDR3aa: CASSVGFRGGDYEQYF

j_gene: TRBJ1-6
d_gene: TRBD1
abundance: NA
v_gene: TRBV11-2
CDR3nt: TGTGCCAGCAGCTTCGAAGGGGGCAGGGGAGTGTCACCCCTCCACTTT
CDR3aa: CASSFEGGRGVSPLHF

j_gene: TRBJ1-2
d_gene: TRBD1
abundance: NA
v_gene: TRBV15
CDR3nt: TGTGCCACCAGCAGAGTAGCGGGACAGGGTAGCTACACCTTC
CDR3aa: CATSRVAGQGSYTF

j_gene: TRBJ1-1
d_gene: TRBD1
abundance: NA
v_gene: TRBV10-3
CDR3nt: TGTGCCATCAGTTCTCGGACAGGGGGGAGCACTGAAGCTTTCTTT
CDR3aa: CAISSRTGGSTEAFF

j_gene: TRBJ1-2
d_gene: NA
abundance: once
v_gene: TRBV19
CDR3nt: TGTGCCAGTACCAATACAGGGAATTATGGCTACACCTTC
CDR3aa: CASTNTGNYGYTF

j_gene: TRBJ2-5
d_gene: TRBD2
abundance: NA
v_gene: TRBV27
CDR3nt: TGTGCCAGCAGTCCCCTAGCGGGGGGAGGGGAGACCCAGTACTTC
CDR3aa: CASSPLAGGGETQYF

j_gene: TRBJ2-7
d_gene: NA
abundance: few
v_gene: TRBV10-3
CDR3nt: TGTGCCATCAGTGGAAGGCAGTCTCGGGACTACGAGCAGTACTTC
CDR3aa: CAISGRQSRDYEQYF

j_gene: TRBJ2-1
d_gene: TRBD2
abundance: NA
v_gene: TRBV6-1
CDR3nt: TGTGCCAGCAGTGAATCCTACCTTCGACTAGCGGGGGGGCCGGGTGAGCAGTTCTTC
CDR3aa: CASSESYLRLAGGPGEQFF

j_gene: TRBJ2-7
d_gene: TRBD2
abundance: NA
v_gene: TRBV5-1
CDR3nt: TGCGCCAGCAGCTTCATGGCGGGGGCCTACGAGCAGTACTTC
CDR3aa: CASSFMAGAYEQYF

j_gene: TRBJ2-4
d_gene: NA
abundance: NA
v_gene: TRBV29-1
CDR3nt: TGCAGCGCCATTGACAGGACTGCCAAAAACATTCAGTACTTC
CDR3aa: CSAIDRTAKNIQYF

j_gene: TRBJ2-1
d_gene: TRBD2
abundance: NA
v_gene: TRBV5-6
CDR3nt: TGTGCCAGCAGCTCTCCACAGACTAGCGGAGGAGGTAATGAGCAGTTCTTC
CDR3aa: CASSSPQTSGGGNEQFF

j_gene: TRBJ2-7
d_gene: NA
abundance: NA
v_gene: TRBV4-3
CDR3nt: TGCGCCAGCAGCCAACTCCGGGACAACGATGAGCAGTACTTC
CDR3aa: CASSQLRDNDEQYF

j_gene: TRBJ2-3
d_gene: TRBD2
abundance: few
v_gene: TRBV6-5
CDR3nt: TGTGCCAGCAGTTGGCTAGCGGGGGAAGCAGATACGCAGTATTTT
CDR3aa: CASSWLAGEADTQYF

j_gene: TRBJ2-5
d_gene: NA
abundance: NA
v_gene: TRBV29-1
CDR3nt: TGCAGCGTTACGGACAGTTGGGGGCAAGAGACCCAGTACTTC
CDR3aa: CSVTDSWGQETQYF

j_gene: TRBJ2-7
d_gene: NA
abundance: NA
v_gene: TRBV6-6
CDR3nt: TGTGCCAGCAGCCTTACCAGAGGCGAGCAGTACTTC
CDR3aa: CASSLTRGEQYF

j_gene: TRBJ2-3
d_gene: TRBD1
abundance: once
v_gene: TRBV9
CDR3nt: TGTGCCAGCAGCTCCAGAACCGATAGGAAACAGGGGAGTGAGGGCACAGATACGCAGTATTTT
CDR3aa: CASSSRTDRKQGSEGTDTQYF

j_gene: TRBJ2-1
d_gene: NA
abundance: NA
v_gene: TRBV19
CDR3nt: TGTGCCAGTAGTGAATTTCAGGGCTACAATGAGCAGTTCTTC
CDR3aa: CASSEFQGYNEQFF

j_gene: TRBJ1-4
d_gene: NA
abundance: NA
v_gene: TRBV11-2
CDR3nt: TGTGCCAGCAGCTTACAGCGGAGGGGCGGTGAAAAACTGTTTTTT
CDR3aa: CASSLQRRGGEKLFF

j_gene: TRBJ2-7
d_gene: NA
abundance: NA
v_gene: TRBV11-2
CDR3nt: TGTGCCAGCAGCTTAGTAAGAGGTTCTGATTTC
CDR3aa: CASSLVRGSDF

j_gene: TRBJ2-7
d_gene: NA
abundance: NA
v_gene: TRBV6-5
CDR3nt: TGTGCCAGCAGAGTCCGGCAGGGGTCCTACGAGCAGTACTTC
CDR3aa: CASRVRQGSYEQYF

j_gene: TRBJ2-5
d_gene: NA
abundance: NA
v_gene: TRBV6-5
CDR3nt: TGTGCCAGCAGTTTCAGGGGTAGTGAGGAGACCCAGTACTTC
CDR3aa: CASSFRGSEETQYF

j_gene: TRBJ1-4
d_gene: NA
abundance: NA
v_gene: TRBV5-1
CDR3nt: TGCGCCAGCAGCTTTGGAGTGGTTGCAACTAATGAAAAACTGTTTTTT
CDR3aa: CASSFGVVATNEKLFF

j_gene: TRBJ1-4
d_gene: TRBD1
abundance: NA
v_gene: TRBV28
CDR3nt: TGTGCCAGCAGTTTGCCCTACAGGGGGGGTATTGAAAAACTGTTTTTT
CDR3aa: CASSLPYRGGIEKLFF

j_gene: TRBJ1-2
d_gene: TRBD1
abundance: NA
v_gene: TRBV10-3
CDR3nt: TGTGCCATCAGTGAGTCGAAGGGGGCGAAGGAGAACTATGGCTACACCTTC
CDR3aa: CAISESKGAKENYGYTF

j_gene: TRBJ1-2
d_gene: NA
abundance: once
v_gene: TRBV4-3
CDR3nt: TGCGCCAGCGCCCAGGGCAGCAGGGGTAACTATGGCTACACCTTC
CDR3aa: CASAQGSRGNYGYTF

j_gene: TRBJ1-2
d_gene: NA
abundance: NA
v_gene: TRBV20-1
CDR3nt: TGCAGTTCGTCGGTTTTATATGGCTACACCTTC
CDR3aa: CSSSVLYGYTF

j_gene: TRBJ1-5
d_gene: TRBD1
abundance: once
v_gene: TRBV4-1
CDR3nt: TGCGCCAGCAGCCAACACCTAAGACCGGGACAGGGAAATCAGCCCCAGCATTTT
CDR3aa: CASSQHLRPGQGNQPQHF

j_gene: TRBJ1-1
d_gene: NA
abundance: few
v_gene: TRBV13
CDR3nt: TGTGCCAGCAGCTTAGTGGGATCTTCCGCTCGTGGTCGGGGAGTTGCTTTCTTT
CDR3aa: CASSLVGSSARGRGVAFF

j_gene: TRBJ1-3
d_gene: NA
abundance: NA
v_gene: TRBV9
CDR3nt: TGTGCCAGCAGCGTAGGGGGGCAGTCGGGAAACACCATATATTTT
CDR3aa: CASSVGGQSGNTIYF

j_gene: TRBJ1-1
d_gene: NA
abundance: NA
v_gene: TRBV7-9
CDR3nt: TGTGCCAGCAGCTTCGCAGGGATTGATGAAGGCACTGAAGCTTTCTTT
CDR3aa: CASSFAGIDEGTEAFF

j_gene: TRBJ1-2
d_gene: TRBD1
abundance: NA
v_gene: TRBV4-1
CDR3nt: TGCGCCAGCAGCCAAGATCCTACTTCCCGGGGACAGGGGCCAGAGAATGGCTACACCTTC
CDR3aa: CASSQDPTSRGQGPENGYTF

j_gene: TRBJ2-2
d_gene: NA
abundance: NA
v_gene: TRBV5-6
CDR3nt: TGTGCCAGCAGCTTAGTCTACCCCGGGGAGCTGTTTTTT
CDR3aa: CASSLVYPGELFF

j_gene: TRBJ1-6
d_gene: NA
abundance: NA
v_gene: TRBV5-8
CDR3nt: TGTGCCCCCAACGAGTTCACCAATTCACCCCTCCACTTT
CDR3aa: CAPNEFTNSPLHF

j_gene: TRBJ1-4
d_gene: NA
abundance: NA
v_gene: TRBV6-5
CDR3nt: TGTGCCAGCAGTCCCACAGGTGGAACTAATGAAAAACTGTTTTTT
CDR3aa: CASSPTGGTNEKLFF